The 27 T cell receptor beta chains below were found in one sample sequenced in a study of blood T cell repertoires in COVID-19 (dated by TCRdb to the early 2020s). The library was generated by the immunoSEQ multiplex PCR assay. The table comes from immuneACCESS by way of TCRdb, which keeps in-frame sequences with V and J called. Part of the clones is missing from these tables; in studies checked, under half for an unresolved V gene and the rest for unknown reasons. The sample includes 270,000 or so clones, with 75% to 95% observed a single time. The ten largest make up around 2.8% of the sample. Sequencing was carried out using PBMCs or T cells enriched from blood (not recorded which). The origin of the receptors is a man aged 35 to 55 who had been exposed to COVID-19.

The V and J genes are TRBV20-1 and TRBJ1-5; tentative D call: TRBD1 (6 bases). The length of the CDR3 is 14 residues. Trimming left V 3 bases short and J 4 bases short, with 13 bases between. The germline gives CDR1 DFQATT, CDR2 SNEGSKA (reference sequence). The CDR3 DNA reads as TGCAGTGCTAGTCTGGAACAGGGAAATCAGCCCCAGCATTTT. Protein: CSASLEQGNQPQHF.

This clone occurred once. The V and J genes are TRBV9 and TRBJ2-3; 7 positions agree with TRBD2. V was pared by 4 bases and J by 6 bases, with 11 bases of the junction left unmatched. The CDR3 has 15 residues. The germline V gene encodes CDR1 SGDLS and CDR2 YYNGEE. This CDR3 is CASSSLQAGTDTQYF. The CDR3 DNA reads TGTGCCAGCAGCTCACTCCAAGCGGGAACGGATACGCAGTATTTT. The full variable domain, completed using reference TRBV9 and TRBJ2-3, is DSGVTQTPKHLITATGQRVTLRCSPRSGDLSVYWYQQSLDQGLQFLIQYYNGEERAKGNILERFSAQQFPDLHSELNLSSLELGDSALYFCASSSLQAGTDTQYFGPGTRLTVL.

V gene TRBV27 combines with J gene TRBJ1-3, with 9 bases that match TRBD1. V trimming: 5 bases; J trimming: 9 bases; junction bases outside the gene matches: 11. CDR1 is MNHEY, CDR2 SMNVEV, per germline (reference sequence). The CDR3 is 15 amino acids. The CDR3: CASSLTGTGRGTIYF. The CDR3 DNA reads as TGTGCCAGCAGTCTCACTGGGACAGGGAGGGGCACCATATATTTT.

V usage is TRBV19 and J usage is TRBJ2-2, with D hard to call. The CDR3 contains 13 residues. The germline CDR1 and CDR2 sequences are LNHDA and SQIVND (reference sequence). V shed 1 base and J shed 5 bases, with 5 bases lying between them. The CDR3 protein is CASSIGNTGELFF. The CDR3 DNA reads as TGTGCCAGTAGTATAGGTAATACCGGGGAGCTGTTTTTT.

The chain has TRBV15 and TRBJ2-7, with 9 bases matching TRBD1. The CDR3 length is 15 residues. Per germline, CDR1 LNHNV and CDR2 YYDKDF (reference sequence). V was pared by 3 bases and J by 6 bases, with 9 bases of the junction left unmatched. CDR3 amino acids: CATSSVQTGGSEQYF. CDR3 sequence (DNA): TGTGCCACCAGCAGCGTCCAGACAGGGGGAAGCGAGCAGTACTTC.

The chain has TRBV12-3 or TRBV12-4 and TRBJ1-2; D is possibly TRBD1 (5 bases). The CDR3 is 12 amino acids. With 7 bases removed from V and 1 base from J, the gap between germline ends came to 7 bases. CDR3 bases: TGTGCCAGCATGGGGGGTAACTATGGCTACACCTTC. Translating it yields CASMGGNYGYTF.

V usage is TRBV3-1 (or the pseudogene TRBV3-2) and J usage is TRBJ2-7, with 13 bases identical to TRBD2. V dropped 2 bases and J dropped 7; count of bases not matched to a gene: 8. The CDR3 is 16 residues long. The germline V gene encodes CDR1 LGHDT and CDR2 YNNKEL (reference sequence). As DNA, the CDR3 is TGTGCCAGCAGCCAACGGTTTACTAGCGGGGGGGTTGAGCAGTACTTC. Translating it yields CASSQRFTSGGVEQYF.

The rearrangement links TRBV11-1 to TRBJ2-5; D unclear. This CDR3 has 14 amino acids. Germline assignment: CDR1 SGHAT and CDR2 FQDESV (reference sequence). V was clipped by 4 bases and J by 1 base, with 10 bases between them. DNA for the CDR3: TGTGCCAGCAGCTACACGAGCGCCCAAGAGACCCAGTACTTC. Its translation is CASSYTSAQETQYF.

In nucleotides, the CDR3 is TGCGCCAGCAGTGAGTCAGGGGGCACGGGCACAGATACGCAGTATTTT. Its protein is CASSESGGTGTDTQYF. The chain uses TRBV10-1 and TRBJ2-3, with 7 bases lining up with TRBD1. The CDR3 loop spans 16 amino acids. Looked up from germline, CDR1 is WNHNN and CDR2 is SYGVQD (reference sequence). V trimming: 0 bases; J trimming: 1 base; junction bases outside the gene matches: 4.

The chain carries TRBV11-2 and TRBJ2-7; 7 positions match TRBD2. This CDR3 has 15 amino acids. The junction had 8 bases not matched to a gene; V was cut back by 6 bases and J by 0 bases. Germline V CDR1 and CDR2: SGHAT, FQNNGV. The CDR3 nucleotides are TGTGCCAGCAGTCATAGCGGGTACCTCTCCTACGAGCAGTACTTC. As protein: CASSHSGYLSYEQYF.

The chain recombines TRBV9 with TRBJ1-1; D is perhaps TRBD1 (5 bases). Germline V gene data show CDR1 as SGDLS and CDR2 as YYNGEE. The V end lost 4 bases, the J end lost 7 bases, and 11 bases lay between the germline ends. This CDR3 comprises 12 residues. The CDR3 DNA sequence: TGTGCCAGCAGCCTACTCGGACATGAAGCTTTCTTT. This encodes CASSLLGHEAFF.

The chain recombines TRBV28 with TRBJ2-7, with 10 bases identical to TRBD2. The CDR3 sequence is 20 residues long. CDR1 and CDR2 from the germline V gene are MDHEN and SYDVKM. Trimming removed 6 bases from V and 5 bases from J; junction bases left unmatched: 25. CDR3 region: CASSPKLWASGRVARDEQYF. The CDR3 DNA reads as TGTGCCAGCAGCCCTAAATTATGGGCTAGCGGGAGAGTAGCACGCGACGAGCAGTACTTC.

The V and J genes are TRBV5-1 and TRBJ1-1, with D hard to call. V lost 0 bases to trimming and J lost 4 bases, with 22 bases between them. The CDR3 is 18 amino acids. The germline V gene encodes CDR1 SGHRS and CDR2 YFSETQ. Here the CDR3 DNA reads TGCGCCAGCAGCTTGGACCCGAGGGTGGAAGGATCGGGCACTGAAGCTTTCTTT. Protein: CASSLDPRVEGSGTEAFF.

V usage is TRBV29-1 and J usage is TRBJ2-1; 10 bases line up with TRBD1. The V segment lost 7 bases and the J segment 7 bases; nucleotides outside the gene matches: 1. CDR1 is SQVTM, CDR2 ANQGSEA, per germline. The CDR3 consists of 11 residues. CDR3 protein: CSAGQGNEQFF. The CDR3 DNA reads as TGCAGCGCGGGACAGGGGAATGAGCAGTTCTTC.

The chain links TRBV7-9 to TRBJ1-2; 8 nucleotides agree with TRBD1. Germline V CDR1 and CDR2: SEHNR, FQNEAQ (reference sequence). This CDR3 spans 13 amino acids. Trimming removed 5 bases from V and 6 bases from J; junction bases left unmatched: 5. The CDR3 DNA reads TGTGCCAGCAGCGCCAGGACAGGGCATGGCTACACCTTC. This encodes CASSARTGHGYTF.

The chain links TRBV24-1 to TRBJ2-2; D perhaps matches TRBD2 (5 bases). Between the trimmed V and J ends, which lost 12 bases and 4 bases, there was a span of 11 bases. Germline V gives CDR1 KGHDR, CDR2 SFDVKD. CDR3 length: 12 residues. CDR3 protein: CAAGVPTGELFF. In nucleotides, the CDR3 is TGTGCCGCCGGGGTACCCACCGGGGAGCTGTTTTTT.

The gene calls are TRBV9 and TRBJ2-2; D remains ambiguous. V was pared by 0 bases and J by 5 bases, with 8 bases between. This CDR3 is built from 14 residues. Germline V gene lookup returns CDR1 SGDLS and CDR2 YYNGEE. CDR3 in DNA: TGTGCCAGCAGCGTAGGCAAGCGAACCGGGGAGCTGTTTTTT. Encoded protein: CASSVGKRTGELFF.

This chain links TRBV6-5 with TRBJ1-1; weak D call: TRBD1 (5 bases). The germline V gene has CDR1 MNHEY and CDR2 SVGAGI. There are 14 residues in the CDR3. Trimming removed 6 bases from V and 6 bases from J, with 17 bases in between. The CDR3 reads CASSRREMLAEAFF. DNA of the CDR3: TGTGCCAGCAGCCGCAGGGAAATGTTGGCTGAAGCTTTCTTT.

The CDR3 sequence: CASSLSVVEQYF. The CDR3 bases are TGTGCCAGCAGCTTATCAGTGGTGGAGCAGTACTTC. The chain has TRBV11-1 and TRBJ2-7; D unclear. This CDR3 contains 12 residues. Germline V gene data show CDR1 as SGHAT and CDR2 as FQDESV (reference sequence). The germline V and J ends were trimmed by 2 bases and 7 bases, with 9 bases remaining between them.

V is TRBV28 and J is TRBJ1-5; TRBD1 matches at 7 bases. CDR3 length: 14 amino acids. The junction had 7 bases not matched to a gene; V was cut back by 5 bases and J by 6 bases. CDR1 and CDR2 (germline): MDHEN, SYDVKM. The CDR3 region is CASSPHRGGQPQHF. CDR3 in DNA: TGTGCCAGCAGTCCTCACAGGGGCGGTCAGCCCCAGCATTTT.

The chain's CDR3 is CASSLVRDGNEKLFF. The CDR3 DNA sequence: TGTGCCAGCAGCTTAGTTCGAGACGGGAATGAAAAACTGTTTTTT. The J gene is TRBJ1-4, the V gene TRBV7-9; unclear D gene. Germline-derived CDR1 and CDR2 are SEHNR and FQNEAQ (reference sequence). The CDR3 covers 15 residues. The germline V and J ends were trimmed by 1 base and 5 bases, with 11 bases remaining between them.

This clone was observed once. The rearrangement joins TRBV24-1 to TRBJ2-1; TRBD1 might be the D (6 bases). The germline gives CDR1 KGHDR, CDR2 SFDVKD. CDR3 size: 14 residues. The germline V and J ends were trimmed by 10 bases and 3 bases, with 15 bases remaining between them. The CDR3 DNA is TGTGCCACAAGAGGGGGTAGGCTCTACAATGAGCAGTTCTTC. It codes for CATRGGRLYNEQFF.

The chain joins TRBV28 to TRBJ2-7; D uncertain. V was cut by 5 bases and J by 4 bases, with 12 bases left in between. The CDR3 runs 13 residues. The germline V gene has CDR1 MDHEN and CDR2 SYDVKM. This chain's CDR3 is CASSISRKYEQYF. The CDR3 nucleotides read TGTGCCAGCAGTATTAGCCGAAAGTACGAGCAGTACTTC.

This rearrangement joins TRBV30 to TRBJ1-5, with a tentative D call TRBD1 (6 bases). Between the trimmed V and J ends, which lost 0 bases and 5 bases, there was a span of 14 bases. The CDR3 covers 15 residues. CDR1 and CDR2 (germline): GTSNPN, SVGIG (reference sequence). CDR3: CAWSVARGFDQPQHF. The CDR3 nucleotides are TGTGCCTGGAGTGTTGCGAGGGGGTTTGATCAGCCCCAGCATTTT.

The CDR3 region is CSVGTGDQQYF. CDR3 nucleotides: TGCAGCGTTGGTACAGGGGACCAGCAGTACTTC. The chain joins TRBV29-1 to TRBJ2-7, with 7 positions matching TRBD1. The CDR3 runs 11 residues. The V and J ends lost 4 bases and 8 bases, in that order; junction bases with no gene match: 5. Germline V gene sequence: CDR1 SQVTM, CDR2 ANQGSEA.

The chain combines TRBV14 with TRBJ2-7; tentatively, D is TRBD1 (5 bases). This CDR3 comprises 16 residues. Germline loops: CDR1 SGHDN, CDR2 FVKESK. Trimming took 4 bases from V and 2 from J, leaving 18 bases between them. Here the CDR3 reads CASSPLASKTAYEQYF. CDR3 bases: TGTGCCAGCAGCCCGCTCGCCAGTAAGACAGCCTACGAGCAGTACTTC.

The rearrangement joins TRBV9 to TRBJ2-5; a possible D gene is TRBD2 (6 bases). V lost 2 bases to trimming and J lost 5 bases, with 22 bases between them. This CDR3 contains 17 residues. Germline CDR1 and CDR2: SGDLS and YYNGEE. This chain's CDR3 is CASSVSERGGVRETQYF. CDR3 nucleotides: TGTGCCAGCAGCGTTTCTGAGAGGGGAGGAGTACGGGAGACCCAGTACTTC.